This TCR beta chain was documented in a study of blood T cell repertoires in COVID-19 (dated by TCRdb to 2018 to 2021). For the wider study: Collaborator samples came from the United States, Italy and Spain and covered acute and convalescent phases of COVID-19. The prospective study material was composed of cDNA or gDNA derived from T cells, B-cell-depleted T cells, or PBMCs. Deeply sampled blood TCRbeta repertoires from subjects exposed to, actively infected with, or recovered from COVID-19 were included in the dataset. The repertoires were made available in a free public database intended to serve as a resource for research on the immune response to SARS-CoV-2. The samples were drawn from the first 160 participants of the ongoing ImmuneRACE study and from roughly 1,300 subjects provided by 6 global collaborators. Sample metadata almost always included a de-identified subject ID, COVID-19 status, age in years and sex. Where available, HLA class I and class II types were taken from metadata supplied by the sample provider and were not determined by assay-based typing.

The full study reports these points: The quantity of clinical and demographic metadata differed by source and by participant and was supplied without curation.

As to this clone: Its antigen remains undetermined. No much larger clone exists at a distance of one base, and base qualities are not known.

TCRbeta CDR3 regions were amplified from genomic DNA by means of the immunoSEQ Assay, a bias-controlled multiplex PCR. In the source study's methods: The number of nucleated cells in each sample was estimated by amplification of reference gene primers within the assay. To quantify the absolute abundance of each unique TCRbeta CDR3 rearrangement, sequence reads were collapsed and filtered. For each sample, productive Simpson clonality was calculated by taking the square root of Simpson's diversity index across productive rearrangements. TCRdb obtained this table from immuneACCESS and retained in-frame rearrangements with V and J assigned. These tables miss some clones; where compared with another copy, unresolved V genes account for less than half of the shortfall, and the remainder is unexplained. V and J calls and clone size are given by that table; D and trimming were obtained from the DNA. A total of 120,000 to 150,000 clones appear in this sample, 80% to 90% of them only once. Of the sample, around 15% is held by the ten largest clones.

In Seattle, one collaborating source enrolled patients while the infection was active and tracked those patients longitudinally over the course of disease. Collaborating institutions collected whole blood in K2EDTA tubes following their own protocols. For TCRbeta analysis, collaborators shipped samples as frozen whole blood, isolated PBMCs, or DNA extracted from either of those sample types. The germline ends are 13 bases apart after V is trimmed by 3 bases and J by 5 bases. Spanning cysteine to phenylalanine, the CDR3 consists of 13 amino acids. The CDR3 DNA has 39 bases and is translated from base 1. Reading the germline V gene (reference sequence) gives CDR1 DFQATT and CDR2 SNEGSKA.

This TCR came from a man aged 18 to 29 with COVID-19, enrolled during active disease. The rearrangement joined TRBV20-1 to TRBJ1-1, with a weak D call of TRBD1 (6 bases match). Sequenced: peripheral blood. The CDR3 region reads CSASFRGWTEAFF. The nucleotide sequence is TGCAGTGCTAGTTTCAGGGGCTGGACTGAAGCTTTCTTT.